The 25 T cell receptor beta chains below all came from one sample that was sequenced in a study of molecular identifiers for immune sequencing clone quantification. TCRdb re-called the PCR reads through MiXCR, storing one row per CDR3 protein. The repertoire has approximately 500,000 distinct CDR3 sequences, less than 30% of them found once; the top ten carry approximately 0.76%. Material for sequencing was naive CD8+ T cells from blood, with Jurkat cell RNA spiked in. Indicated subset: FACS-sorted CD8+CD4-CCR7+CD45RA+ naive T cells. The receptors come from a human donor in good health. Some libraries in this study had Jurkat cell RNA spiked in.

This clonotype was recorded many times. The rearrangement joins TRBV7-9 to TRBJ2-5, with D unresolved. This CDR3 spans 13 amino acids. Germline values: CDR1 SEHNR, CDR2 FQNEAQ (reference sequence). V was shortened by 5 bases and J by 4 bases, with 11 bases between the two germline ends. CDR3: CASSIRVRETQYF. The CDR3 coding sequence is TGTGCCAGCAGCATCCGGGTCCGAGAGACCCAGTACTTC.

The V gene is TRBV7-2, the J gene TRBJ1-2, with 9 bases lining up with TRBD1. The CDR3 is 14 residues long. Germline V CDR1 and CDR2: SGHTA, FQGNSA. J lost 8 bases, V lost 4 bases, and 8 bases had no gene match. CDR3 nucleotides: TGTGCCAGCAGCTCGGGACAGGGTCCCTTCGGCTACACCTTC. Translating it yields CASSSGQGPFGYTF.

The chain links TRBV6-6 to TRBJ2-7; D may be TRBD2 (5 bases). Germline lookup yields CDR1 MNHNY and CDR2 SVGAGI (reference sequence). CDR3 length equals 15 residues. V lost 5 bases and J 3 bases, leaving 17 bases between the germline ends. The CDR3, as DNA: TGTGCCAGCAGTGAAACCGGGAACTACGGCTACGAGCAGTACTTC. Its translation is CASSETGNYGYEQYF.

This clonotype was found a few times. For the CDR3, the DNA is TGCGCCAGCAGCCAAGACTCTAGCGGGAGGTCCTACAATGAGCAGTTCTTC. Its protein product is CASSQDSSGRSYNEQFF. V is TRBV4-1 and J is TRBJ2-1; 11 bases align to TRBD2. The CDR3 is made up of 17 amino acids. Germline lookup yields CDR1 MGHRA and CDR2 YSYEKL. After removal of 0 bases from V and 1 base from J, the junction contained 2 bases not matched to a gene.

This clonotype was observed a handful of times. V and J are TRBV2 and TRBJ2-3; TRBD2 matches 10 bases. CDR1 and CDR2 (germline): SNHLY, FYNNEI. The V segment lost 4 bases and the J segment 3 bases; nucleotides outside the gene matches: 7. The CDR3 spans 16 residues. CDR3 sequence (DNA): TGTGCCAGCAGTGTTGATAGCGGGGGGTTTACAGATACGCAGTATTTT. It translates to CASSVDSGGFTDTQYF.

As regards this clonotype: Being one base from a much bigger clone, this may be a read error. The chain uses TRBV6-2 or TRBV6-3 and TRBJ2-7, with D unclear. This CDR3 has 13 amino acids. The germline V gene has CDR1 MNHEY and CDR2 SVGEGT. The DNA for the CDR3 is TGTGCCGGCAGTTACCCGAGCTCCTACGAGCAGTACTTC. This codes for CAGSYPSSYEQYF.

This clonotype has only one observation. Given the absence of the conserved phenylalanine or tryptophan at the CDR3 end, a read error is likely. This rearrangement joins TRBV30 to TRBJ2-1; D may be TRBD1 (5 bases). The germline V gene has CDR1 GTSNPN and CDR2 SVGIG (reference sequence). The CDR3 consists of 14 residues. V dropped 2 bases and J dropped 8 bases, with 16 bases sitting between them. The CDR3 region is CAWSHVGAMDEQFL. Here the CDR3 DNA reads TGTGCCTGGAGTCACGTAGGGGCGATGGATGAGCAGTTCCTC.

This rearrangement joins TRBV6-2 or TRBV6-3 to TRBJ2-5; D perhaps matches TRBD2 (6 bases). The CDR3 is made up of 16 amino acids. Germline lookup yields CDR1 MNHEY and CDR2 SVGEGT. Trimming took 6 bases from V and 0 from J, leaving 17 bases between them. DNA of the CDR3: TGTGCCAGCAGCCGAGGTTCTAGCGCCTACCAAGAGACCCAGTACTTC. Its translation: CASSRGSSAYQETQYF.

This clonotype was recorded many times. Written as DNA, the CDR3 is TGTGCCAGCAGTGTGACAGGGGGATCAGATACGCAGTATTTT. It yields the protein CASSVTGGSDTQYF. The chain couples TRBV12-3 or TRBV12-4 to TRBJ2-3; 9 bases agree with TRBD1. Trimming cost V 5 bases and J 4 bases; bases outside gene matches: 4. This CDR3 spans 14 amino acids.

This clonotype was observed a single time. The genes are TRBV4-3 and TRBJ2-2; 12 bases agree with TRBD2. Germline V gives CDR1 LGHNA, CDR2 YSLEER. J was trimmed by 2 bases and V by 2 bases; bases with no gene match: 6. The CDR3 consists of 18 residues. This CDR3 is CASSQLTSGRGNTGELFF. Here the CDR3 DNA reads TGCGCCAGCAGCCAACTGACTAGCGGGAGAGGAAACACCGGGGAGCTGTTTTTT.

Worth noting for this clonotype: The junction departs from the called germline gene at one end, perhaps through a read error. The chain uses TRBV7-9 and TRBJ2-5; TRBD2 aligns across 13 bases. The CDR3 has 16 amino acids. The germline V gene encodes CDR1 SEHNR and CDR2 FQNEAQ (reference sequence). The CDR3 protein is CASSSRTSGSLENQYF. CDR3 in DNA: TGTGCCAGCAGCTCGCGGACTAGCGGGAGCCTTGAGAACCAGTACTTC.

A few counts support this clonotype. The genes are TRBV20-1 and TRBJ2-1, with TRBD2 matching over 8 bases. The ends lost 5 bases at V and 8 bases at J; junction bases unmatched: 8. Germline assignment: CDR1 DFQATT and CDR2 SNEGSKA (reference sequence). The CDR3 runs to 13 residues. The CDR3 coding sequence is TGCAGTGCTGAACCCCTAGCGGGCGATGAGCAGTTCTTC. Protein: CSAEPLAGDEQFF.

This clonotype was recorded many times. This chain connects TRBV20-1 to TRBJ2-7; 9 bases map to TRBD1. Germline CDR1 and CDR2: DFQATT and SNEGSKA (reference sequence). Losses at the gene ends were 6 bases for V and 5 bases for J; bases not matched to a gene: 8. The CDR3 contains 13 residues. The CDR3 region is CSAIDRGIDEQYF. CDR3 bases: TGCAGTGCAATTGACAGGGGGATCGACGAGCAGTACTTC.

This clonotype was found many times. This chain connects TRBV6-2 or TRBV6-3 to TRBJ2-7; D gene uncertain. CDR3 length: 12 amino acids. V was pared by 0 bases and J by 5 bases, with 5 bases between. Germline lookup yields CDR1 MNHEY and CDR2 SVGEGT. This CDR3 is CASSYSWDEQYF. The CDR3 nucleotides read TGTGCCAGCAGTTACTCATGGGACGAGCAGTACTTC.

This clonotype has more than one count but fewer than ten. The chain uses TRBV4-2 and TRBJ2-6; tentatively, D is TRBD1 or TRBD2 (5 bases each). CDR3 length: 16 residues. V was clipped by 8 bases and J by 0 bases, with 14 bases between them. The germline V gene has CDR1 LGHNA and CDR2 YNFKEQ. The CDR3 reads CASGGISHSGANVLTF. The CDR3 bases are TGTGCCAGCGGGGGAATATCCCACTCTGGGGCCAACGTCCTGACTTTC.

To note about this clonotype: This may come from a read error, since a much larger clone is one base off. The chain is built from TRBV13 and TRBJ1-4, with TRBD1 matching 8 bases. Losses at the gene ends were 4 bases for V and 7 bases for J; bases not matched to a gene: 5. The CDR3 extends over 14 amino acids. Germline loops: CDR1 PRHDT, CDR2 FYEKMQ (reference sequence). CDR3 DNA sequence: TGTGCCAGCAGCTCCGGGGACAGGAGTGAAAAACTGTTTTTT. Amino acids: CASSSGDRSEKLFF.

This clonotype was detected only a few times. The J gene is TRBJ2-7, the V gene TRBV2; perhaps TRBD1 as D (6 bases). From germline, CDR1 is SNHLY and CDR2 FYNNEI. Between the trimmed V and J ends, which lost 1 base and 0 bases, there was a span of 19 bases. This CDR3 region has 18 residues. CDR3 protein: CASSEEVIGQKFSYEQYF. For the CDR3, the DNA is TGTGCCAGCAGTGAAGAGGTTATTGGACAGAAGTTCTCCTACGAGCAGTACTTC.

This clonotype was found a few times. V is TRBV11-2 and J is TRBJ2-1; possibly TRBD2 for D (7 bases). The V and J ends lost 0 bases and 4 bases respectively, with 10 bases between them. CDR3 length: 15 amino acids. Germline CDR1 SGHAT, CDR2 FQNNGV. The CDR3 spells CASSLERGGYNEQFF. DNA for the CDR3: TGTGCCAGCAGCTTAGAGAGGGGGGGGTACAATGAGCAGTTCTTC.

The J gene is TRBJ2-3, the V gene TRBV2; 8 bases are shared with TRBD1. Germline CDR1 is SNHLY and CDR2 is FYNNEI. The CDR3 is made up of 13 amino acids. V gave up 6 bases and J gave up 5 bases; unmatched junction bases: 4. The CDR3 coding sequence is TGTGCCAGCAGCGGACAGGGATTAGATACGCAGTATTTT. Protein product: CASSGQGLDTQYF.

V usage is TRBV6-5 and J usage is TRBJ2-7, with TRBD1 matching 8 bases. After removal of 2 bases from V and 6 bases from J, the junction contained 9 bases not matched to a gene. Per the germline V gene, CDR1 is MNHEY and CDR2 is SVGAGI. CDR3 size: 15 residues. DNA for the CDR3: TGTGCCAGCAGTTACGTGGCAGGGGGCACGCGCGAGCAGTACTTC. This translates into CASSYVAGGTREQYF.

This clonotype was counted only a few times. The chain combines TRBV28 with TRBJ2-3, with a tentative D call TRBD1 (5 bases). Trimming took off 7 bases at V and 0 bases at J, with 20 bases between the two ends. The CDR3 covers 17 residues. CDR1 and CDR2 (germline): MDHEN, SYDVKM. The CDR3 DNA sequence: TGTGCCAGCATAATAAAGGGGTTAGCAGAGAGCACAGATACGCAGTATTTT. It translates to CASIIKGLAESTDTQYF.

This clonotype was seen only a few times. This chain joins TRBV7-2 and TRBJ2-1; TRBD2 matches 13 bases. J was trimmed by 7 bases and V by 1 base; bases with no gene match: 7. CDR3 length equals 17 residues. Per the germline V gene, CDR1 is SGHTA and CDR2 is FQGNSA. The CDR3 DNA follows: TGTGCCAGCAGCTTAGGAGGGGGGACTAGCGGGATGAATGAGCAGTTCTTC. Protein: CASSLGGGTSGMNEQFF.

This clonotype came up a few times. The CDR3 DNA follows: TGTGCCAGCAGTCACGGGACAGGGGGAGGCTACAATGAGCAGTTCTTC. Protein: CASSHGTGGGYNEQFF. This rearrangement joins TRBV12-3 or TRBV12-4 to TRBJ2-1, with TRBD1 matching over 11 bases. This CDR3 is built from 16 residues. V was clipped by 5 bases and J by 3 bases; unmatched bases: 6.

The chain combines TRBV20-1 with TRBJ2-7, with D uncertain. V dropped 3 bases and J dropped 2 bases, with 11 bases sitting between them. The CDR3 contains 13 residues. Germline V gene sequence: CDR1 DFQATT, CDR2 SNEGSKA (reference sequence). The CDR3 region has the DNA TGCAGTGCTAGGTCCTCTTTAACCTACGAGCAGTACTTC. It specifies CSARSSLTYEQYF.

This chain joins TRBV28 and TRBJ2-2; the match to TRBD2 covers 9 bases. After removal of 7 bases from V and 10 bases from J, the junction contained 13 bases not matched to a gene. The CDR3 has 15 residues. Germline V gene sequence: CDR1 MDHEN, CDR2 SYDVKM. The CDR3 nucleotides read TGTGCCAGCAAAGTTAGCGGGAGCTATGGCGTGGAGCTGTTTTTT. This sequence encodes CASKVSGSYGVELFF.